Described below is a single TCR beta chain sequence and its context. This entry is derived from a study of control samples from healthy donors and cancer patients. The repertoire was sequenced with immunoSEQ multiplex PCR; TCRdb's copy has only in-frame clones and lacks some. The profile shows some 100,000 clones, less than 95% of them singletons. The germline gives CDR1 SGHNT, CDR2 YYREEE (reference sequence). The CDR3 has 16 amino acids. The ends were cut back, 4 bases at V and 0 bases at J, with 13 bases in the middle. The source material was blood. The sequence came from a human donor in good health. The donor label of this sample is uncertain. The V and J genes are TRBV5-4 and TRBJ1-4; D call uncertain. The CDR3 bases are TGTGCCAGCAGCCCGGAAGAACCTGCAACTAATGAAAAACTGTTTTTT. Encoded protein: CASSPEEPATNEKLFF.